The 29 T cell receptor beta chains listed next were all sequenced from one sample in a study of cytomegalovirus exposure and HLA in healthy donors. Primers: 60 Vbeta forward and 13 Jbeta reverse. Some clones are missing from TCRdb's copy, which holds only in-frame ones; the method was immunoSEQ multiplex PCR. The table has 150,000 or so clones, roughly 80% seen once. The specimen sequenced was PBMCs. The receptors were gathered from a man aged 40-50 years in good health and CMV-seropositive.

This clone showed up just a few times. J is TRBJ2-1 and V is TRBV27, with D perhaps matching TRBD1 (5 bases). Germline CDR1 is MNHEY and CDR2 is SMNVEV (reference sequence). Trimming pared 2 bases from V and 9 bases from J, leaving 8 bases between. CDR3 length: 12 amino acids. The CDR3 reads CASSLQGAEQFF. In DNA, the CDR3 is TGTGCCAGCAGTTTACAGGGCGCTGAGCAGTTCTTC.

V usage is TRBV4-3 and J usage is TRBJ1-1; perhaps TRBD1 as D (5 bases). The CDR3 extends over 16 amino acids. V lost 1 base, J lost 2 bases, and 14 bases lay in between. Germline CDR1 is LGHNA and CDR2 is YSLEER. The CDR3 loop is CASSQGLGDFNTEAFF. CDR3 nucleotides: TGCGCCAGCAGCCAAGGGCTCGGGGACTTCAACACTGAAGCTTTCTTT.

J is TRBJ2-7 and V is TRBV9, with unresolved D. CDR1 and CDR2 from the germline V gene are SGDLS and YYNGEE. There are 13 residues in the CDR3. Deletions cut 1 base from V and 7 bases from J, with 12 bases between. The CDR3 DNA reads TGTGCCAGCAGCGTATTCGAGGAAACTGAGCAGTACTTC. Protein: CASSVFEETEQYF.

This clone has just one count. At the DNA level, this CDR3 is encoded by other sequences in the same sample as well. This chain joins TRBV5-4 and TRBJ1-2; 7 bases are a match to TRBD1. This CDR3 comprises 14 residues. The germline CDR1 and CDR2 sequences are SGHNT and YYREEE (reference sequence). V was pared by 2 bases and J by 8 bases, with 9 bases of the junction left unmatched. The DNA for the CDR3 is TGTGCCAGCAGCTTAGACAGGGACCAGGGGGGCTACACCTTC. The encoded protein is CASSLDRDQGGYTF.

There are a few counts of this clone. V gene TRBV6-5 combines with J gene TRBJ2-3; D possibly corresponds to TRBD1 (5 bases). The CDR3 covers 11 residues. Germline assignment: CDR1 MNHEY and CDR2 SVGAGI. The V gene lost 3 bases and the J gene lost 10 bases, with 8 bases spanning the gap. The CDR3 DNA reads TGTGCCAGCAGTTATTCAGGGTCGCAGTATTTT. It codes for CASSYSGSQYF.

The chain recombines TRBV5-4 with TRBJ2-3, with 9 bases that match TRBD1. Germline V lookup: CDR1 SGHNT, CDR2 YYREEE (reference sequence). The CDR3 is 13 residues long. The V and J ends lost 1 base and 6 bases, in that order; junction bases with no gene match: 0. CDR3 coding DNA: TGTGCCAGCAGCTTGACAGGGGGCGATACGCAGTATTTT. It encodes CASSLTGGDTQYF.

J is TRBJ2-7 and V is TRBV27; tentative D call: TRBD2 (6 bases). Germline CDR1 reads MNHEY; CDR2 reads SMNVEV (reference sequence). Trimming removed 2 bases from V and 0 bases from J, with 11 bases in between. The CDR3 runs 15 residues. In DNA form, the CDR3 reads TGTGCCAGCAGTTTACTAGCGTTTAGCTCCTACGAGCAGTACTTC. As protein: CASSLLAFSSYEQYF.

J is TRBJ1-1 and V is TRBV28; 8 nucleotides agree with TRBD1. The junction had 2 bases not matched to a gene; V was cut back by 5 bases and J by 0 bases. Germline lookup yields CDR1 MDHEN and CDR2 SYDVKM. This CDR3 has 14 residues. The CDR3 protein is CASSGQGMNTEAFF. CDR3 DNA: TGTGCCAGCAGTGGACAGGGAATGAACACTGAAGCTTTCTTT.

The chain combines TRBV9 with TRBJ2-1; the D gene is possibly TRBD2 (5 bases). The V end was cut by 0 bases, the J end by 2 bases, with 12 bases between. The CDR3 sequence is 16 residues long. CDR1 SGDLS and CDR2 YYNGEE come from the germline V gene. The CDR3 bases are TGTGCCAGCAGCGTAGACGGCGGGCTCCCCTACAATGAGCAGTTCTTC. Translation: CASSVDGGLPYNEQFF.

The chain employs TRBV29-1 and TRBJ2-7; TRBD1 matches 8 bases. V trimming: 7 bases; J trimming: 3 bases; junction bases outside the gene matches: 11. Germline lookup yields CDR1 SQVTM and CDR2 ANQGSEA. CDR3 length equals 14 residues. CDR3 sequence: CSALLDRGVYEQYF. The CDR3 coding sequence is TGCAGCGCCTTACTAGACAGGGGAGTCTACGAGCAGTACTTC.

The chain links TRBV13 to TRBJ2-5; D is uncertain. The J call may be in error: the DNA end matches TRBJ2-7 better. Germline CDR1 and CDR2: PRHDT and FYEKMQ (reference sequence). The length of the CDR3 is 13 residues. The CDR3 DNA reads as TGTGCCAGCAGCTTAACGACTTCCTACGAGCAGTACTTC. Protein product: CASSLTTSYEQYF.

The rearrangement links TRBV6-5 to TRBJ2-7, with D perhaps TRBD1 (6 bases). This CDR3 comprises 13 residues. V was cut by 6 bases and J by 2 bases, with 11 bases left in between. Per the germline V gene, CDR1 is MNHEY and CDR2 is SVGAGI. In nucleotides, the CDR3 is TGTGCCAGCAGGCCTTACAGGGCCTACGAGCAGTACTTC. Protein: CASRPYRAYEQYF.

The chain uses TRBV7-9 and TRBJ2-2, with D possibly being TRBD2 (5 bases). Between the trimmed V and J ends, which lost 0 bases and 7 bases, there was a span of 9 bases. Germline CDR1 SEHNR, CDR2 FQNEAQ (reference sequence). The CDR3 extends over 14 amino acids. This chain's CDR3 is CASSLALGSGELFF. CDR3 DNA: TGTGCCAGCAGCTTAGCTCTAGGGAGCGGGGAGCTGTTTTTT.

The chain couples TRBV28 to TRBJ2-1, with no clear D. CDR3 length: 15 residues. Trimming stripped 5 bases from V and 4 bases from J, with 15 bases between. Germline CDR1 is MDHEN and CDR2 is SYDVKM. CDR3 sequence: CASSSAQSQYNEQFF. As DNA, the CDR3 is TGTGCCAGCAGTAGCGCCCAAAGCCAATACAATGAGCAGTTCTTC.

On this clone: Other DNA sequences of this sample code for an identical CDR3. The rearrangement links TRBV4-3 to TRBJ1-4; 8 bases fit TRBD1. The V segment lost 1 base and the J segment 4 bases; nucleotides outside the gene matches: 2. The CDR3 covers 15 residues. Germline assignment: CDR1 LGHNA and CDR2 YSLEER. In nucleotides, the CDR3 is TGCGCCAGCAGCCAAGGAACAGGGGGTAATGAAAAACTGTTTTTT. As protein: CASSQGTGGNEKLFF.

The rearrangement links TRBV7-2 to TRBJ2-3; 8 positions match TRBD2. The CDR3 has 15 amino acids. Trimming cost V 2 bases and J 6 bases; bases outside gene matches: 7. From germline, CDR1 is SGHTA and CDR2 FQGNSA. This CDR3 reads CASSLISGDGDTQYF. In DNA, the CDR3 is TGTGCCAGCAGCTTAATTAGCGGGGACGGGGATACGCAGTATTTT.

The chain joins TRBV4-2 to TRBJ2-5; 8 bases line up with TRBD2. The trim removed 3 bases at V and 7 bases at J, leaving 10 bases unmatched. Germline V gene sequence: CDR1 LGHNA, CDR2 YNFKEQ. CDR3 length: 15 residues. The CDR3 bases are TGTGCCAGCAGCCAGGCCAGCGGGAGAGCAGGGACCCAGTACTTC. Encoded protein: CASSQASGRAGTQYF.

The chain carries TRBV7-2 and TRBJ2-7; the D gene is possibly TRBD2 (5 bases). The CDR3 is 14 amino acids. V was pared by 1 base and J by 4 bases, with 11 bases between. The V gene's germline CDR1 is SGHTA and CDR2 FQGNSA. As DNA, the CDR3 is TGTGCCAGCAGCTTAGGACGGGGTGTTTACGAGCAGTACTTC. This codes for CASSLGRGVYEQYF. Combining the CDR3 with reference TRBV7-2 and TRBJ2-7 gives the whole variable domain GAGVSQSPSNKVTEKGKDVELRCDPISGHTALYWYRQSLGQGLEFLIYFQGNSAPDKSGLPSDRFSAERTGGSVSTLTIQRTQQEDSAVYLCASSLGRGVYEQYFGPGTRLTVT.

A single count supports this clone. The V call is TRBV5-1, the J call TRBJ2-3, with 8 bases fitting TRBD2. CDR1 and CDR2 from the germline V gene are SGHRS and YFSETQ. This CDR3 has 16 residues. The V segment lost 6 bases and the J segment 5 bases; nucleotides outside the gene matches: 14. The CDR3 nucleotides read TGCGCCAGCAACCGAGGTACACGGGAGGGCCGAGATACGCAGTATTTT. Encoded protein: CASNRGTREGRDTQYF.

The chain recombines TRBV7-9 with TRBJ1-1; no reliable D call. V was clipped by 5 bases and J by 3 bases, with 7 bases between them. The CDR3 consists of 12 residues. Per the germline V gene, CDR1 is SEHNR and CDR2 is FQNEAQ (reference sequence). Here the CDR3 reads CASSPQDTEAFF. DNA of the CDR3: TGTGCCAGCAGCCCGCAGGACACTGAAGCTTTCTTT.

The CDR3 coding sequence is TGTGCCAGCAGCCTCGACTTCGGGGAGCAGTTCTTC. It encodes CASSLDFGEQFF. The chain couples TRBV7-2 to TRBJ2-1; D is uncertain. The CDR3 covers 12 residues. The germline gives CDR1 SGHTA, CDR2 FQGNSA. Between the trimmed V and J ends, which lost 5 bases and 10 bases, there was a span of 12 bases.

The chain is built from TRBV28 and TRBJ1-1, with no clear D. Germline values: CDR1 MDHEN, CDR2 SYDVKM. Trimming pared 5 bases from V and 7 bases from J, leaving 11 bases between. The CDR3 has 12 residues. CDR3 sequence reads: CASSPNVLEAFF. The CDR3 bases are TGTGCCAGCAGTCCCAACGTACTTGAAGCTTTCTTT.

Of note for this clone: Other DNA sequences from this sample encode an identical CDR3 as well. The chain has TRBV5-1 and TRBJ1-5, with D possibly TRBD1 on 6 matching bases. Germline V gene data show CDR1 as SGHRS and CDR2 as YFSETQ. This CDR3 has 14 amino acids. V was trimmed by 1 base and J by 5 bases, leaving 10 bases between them. The CDR3 loop reads CASSLTGSDQPQHF. The CDR3 DNA reads as TGCGCCAGCAGCTTGACAGGGTCGGATCAGCCCCAGCATTTT.

V is TRBV7-8 and J is TRBJ1-2; tentative D call: TRBD1 (6 bases). The V gene lost 1 base and the J gene lost 6 bases, with 9 bases spanning the gap. This CDR3 region has 13 residues. The V gene's germline CDR1 is SGHVS and CDR2 FQNEAQ. Here the CDR3 DNA reads TGTGCCAGCAGCTTAGGTTACAGGGATGGCTACACCTTC. As protein: CASSLGYRDGYTF. Full variable domain (remainder filled in from reference TRBV7-8 and TRBJ1-2): GAGVSQSPRYKVAKRGQDVALRCDPISGHVSLFWYQQALGQGPEFLTYFQNEAQLDKSGLPSDRFFAERPEGSVSTLKIQRTQQEDSAVYLCASSLGYRDGYTFGSGTRLTVV.

CDR3 protein: CASALGGAMAKNIQYF. CDR3 in DNA: TGCGCCAGCGCCCTTGGAGGGGCGATGGCCAAAAACATTCAGTACTTC. The chain joins TRBV5-1 to TRBJ2-4; the D gene is possibly TRBD2 (6 bases). Germline lookup yields CDR1 SGHRS and CDR2 YFSETQ. CDR3 length: 16 amino acids. V was clipped by 7 bases and J by 1 base, with 18 bases between them.

V and J are TRBV5-5 and TRBJ2-7; D is undetermined. Germline CDR1 SGHKS, CDR2 YYEKEE (reference sequence). CDR3 length equals 14 residues. Trimming pared 4 bases from V and 2 bases from J, leaving 13 bases between. CDR3 nucleotide sequence: TGTGCCAGCAGCCACTATTCGACGGCCTACGAGCAGTACTTC. This sequence encodes CASSHYSTAYEQYF.

V is TRBV10-3 and J is TRBJ1-6; 8 bases agree with TRBD1. The J segment lost 8 bases and the V segment lost 6 bases, leaving 6 bases of the junction unmatched. Germline CDR1 is ENHRY and CDR2 is SYGVKD. The CDR3 spans 14 residues. The CDR3 region has the DNA TGTGCCATCAGCCAGACAGGGGTTGATTCACCCCTCCACTTT. Protein product: CAISQTGVDSPLHF.

The rearrangement joins TRBV19 to TRBJ1-5; possible D gene TRBD1, 5 bases. This CDR3 has 16 amino acids. Germline assignment: CDR1 LNHDA and CDR2 SQIVND (reference sequence). Trimming left V 3 bases short and J 1 base short, with 13 bases between. CDR3 nucleotide sequence: TGTGCCAGTAGTATGGGGGAGGATCCAAGCAATCAGCCCCAGCATTTT. Its protein product is CASSMGEDPSNQPQHF.

Of note for this clone: An end of the junction differs from the germline gene, which may be a read error. The V and J genes are TRBV5-1 and TRBJ2-7; 9 positions match TRBD2. Germline V gives CDR1 SGHRS, CDR2 YFSETQ. The CDR3 has 14 amino acids. The CDR3 DNA reads as TGCGCCAGCAGCTTGTCTAGCGGGGCCTACGAGCAGTGCTTC. Translation: CASSLSSGAYEQCF.